This T cell receptor beta chain was observed in a study of T-cell reconstitution after alpha-beta-depleted transplantation in children. The TCRbeta library was prepared with unique molecular identifiers. Each CDR3 protein gets one entry after TCRdb re-called the PCR reads with MiXCR. The sample has roughly 500,000 distinct CDR3 sequences, approximately 29% seen once. The CDR3 is 14 residues long. Germline assignment: CDR1 MGHDK and CDR2 SYGVNS. V was shortened by 4 bases and J by 7 bases, with 16 bases between the two germline ends. This clonotype was found a few times. The sequencing here drew on PBMCs from the stem cell graft donor, taken from the stem cell graft. This chain connects TRBV25-1 to TRBJ1-2; D not resolved. The clonotype was recovered from a human donor who donated a stem cell graft to a child with aplastic anemia. The CDR3 is CASSGSPSGRGYTF. The CDR3 DNA sequence: TGTGCCAGCAGTGGCTCCCCAAGTGGTCGTGGCTACACCTTC.